The rows below give T cell receptor beta chains drawn from one sample of a study of early T cells in non-severe SARS-CoV-2 infection. TCRdb used MiXCR to reprocess the 5' RACE reads, holding one entry per CDR3 protein. The repertoire includes about 62,000 distinct CDR3 sequences, approximately 9.3% of them detected once, and 1.2% sits in the top ten. The sequencing input was whole blood. The receptors originated from an adult who was a healthcare worker with PCR-confirmed SARS-CoV-2 infection or an uninfected control (not recorded which). The CDR3 runs from the conserved cysteine through the conserved F or W. Each record gives: CDR3 length, J gene, V gene, CDR3 protein.

>15|TRBJ2-5|TRBV9
CASSTQVTSPETQYF
>13|TRBJ2-5|TRBV11-2
CASSRGDKETQYF
>18|TRBJ2-1|TRBV20-1
CSANPGLAGAGSYNEQFF
>14|TRBJ1-5|TRBV5-4
CASSLAGSNQPQHF
>11|TRBJ1-2|TRBV7-2
CASSLSYGYTF
>13|TRBJ1-4|TRBV2
CASRGLIHEKLFF
>13|TRBJ2-2|TRBV18
CASSQGQGRELFF
>17|TRBJ2-1|TRBV4-2
CASSQEETSPVPSEQFF
>13|TRBJ1-2|TRBV7-3
CASSPGTGNGYTF
>13|TRBJ2-3|TRBV7-9
CARTSGSEDTQYF
>16|TRBJ2-2|TRBV9
CASSLRAGDKTGELFF